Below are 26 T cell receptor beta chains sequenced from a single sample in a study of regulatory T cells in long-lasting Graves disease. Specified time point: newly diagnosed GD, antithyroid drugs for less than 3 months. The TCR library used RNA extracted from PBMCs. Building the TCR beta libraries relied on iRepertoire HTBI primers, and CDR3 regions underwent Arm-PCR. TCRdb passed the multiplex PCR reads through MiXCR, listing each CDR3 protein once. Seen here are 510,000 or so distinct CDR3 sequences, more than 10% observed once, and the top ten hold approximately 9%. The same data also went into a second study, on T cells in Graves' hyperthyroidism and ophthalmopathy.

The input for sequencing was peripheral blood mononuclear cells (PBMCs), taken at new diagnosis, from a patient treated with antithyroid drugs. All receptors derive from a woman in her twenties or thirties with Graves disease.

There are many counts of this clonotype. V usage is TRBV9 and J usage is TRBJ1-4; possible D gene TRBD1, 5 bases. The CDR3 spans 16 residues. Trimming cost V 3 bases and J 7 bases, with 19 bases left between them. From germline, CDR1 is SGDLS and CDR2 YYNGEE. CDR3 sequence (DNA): TGTGCCAGCAGCGCGTCGTGGGGACGGATGACTGAAAAACTGTTTTTT. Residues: CASSASWGRMTEKLFF.

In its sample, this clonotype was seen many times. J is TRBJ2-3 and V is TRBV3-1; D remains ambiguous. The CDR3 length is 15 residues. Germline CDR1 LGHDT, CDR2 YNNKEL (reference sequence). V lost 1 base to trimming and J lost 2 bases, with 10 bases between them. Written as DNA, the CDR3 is TGTGCCAGCAGCCAAGGGCTTGGGGACACAGATACGCAGTATTTT. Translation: CASSQGLGDTDTQYF.

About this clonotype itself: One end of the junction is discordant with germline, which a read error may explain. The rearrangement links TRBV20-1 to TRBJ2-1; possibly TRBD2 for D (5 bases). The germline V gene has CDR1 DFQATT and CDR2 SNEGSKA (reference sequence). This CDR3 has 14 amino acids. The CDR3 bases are TGCAGTGCTCTACTAGGGAGCTCCTCCAATGAGCAGTTCTTC. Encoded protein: CSALLGSSSNEQFF.

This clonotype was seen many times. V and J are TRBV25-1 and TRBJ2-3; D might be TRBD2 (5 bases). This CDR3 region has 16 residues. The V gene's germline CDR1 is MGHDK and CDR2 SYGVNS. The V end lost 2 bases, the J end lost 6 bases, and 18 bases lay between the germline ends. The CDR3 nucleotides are TGTGCCAGCAGTGAAGCTCTAGCCAGAGACGGTGATACGCAGTATTTT. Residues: CASSEALARDGDTQYF.

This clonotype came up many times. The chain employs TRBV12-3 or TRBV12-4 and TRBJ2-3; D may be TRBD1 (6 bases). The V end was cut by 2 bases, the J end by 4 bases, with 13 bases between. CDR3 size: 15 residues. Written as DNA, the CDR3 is TGTGCCAGCAGTTTACGGGCTGCAGGGGCAGATACGCAGTATTTT. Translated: CASSLRAAGADTQYF.

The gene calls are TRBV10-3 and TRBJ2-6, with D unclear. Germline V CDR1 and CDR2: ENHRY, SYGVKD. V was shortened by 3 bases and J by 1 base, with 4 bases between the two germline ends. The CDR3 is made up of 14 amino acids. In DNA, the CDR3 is TGTGCCATCAGTGAAGGGTCTGGGGCCAACGTCCTGACTTTC. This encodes CAISEGSGANVLTF.

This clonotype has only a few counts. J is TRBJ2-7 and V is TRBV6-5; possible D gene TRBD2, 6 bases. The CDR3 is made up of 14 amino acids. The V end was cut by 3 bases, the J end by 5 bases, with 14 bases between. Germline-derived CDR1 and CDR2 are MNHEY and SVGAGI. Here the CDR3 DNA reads TGTGCCAGCAGTTATCGGAGGGCTGGTGACGAGCAGTACTTC. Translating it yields CASSYRRAGDEQYF.

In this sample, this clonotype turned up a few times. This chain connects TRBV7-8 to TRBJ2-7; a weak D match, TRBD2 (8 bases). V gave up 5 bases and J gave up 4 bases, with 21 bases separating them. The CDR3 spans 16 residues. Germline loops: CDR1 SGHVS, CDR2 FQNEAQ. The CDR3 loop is CASSPLSRGGQYEQYF. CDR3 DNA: TGTGCCAGCAGCCCGTTATCCCGGGGGGGACAGTACGAGCAGTACTTC.

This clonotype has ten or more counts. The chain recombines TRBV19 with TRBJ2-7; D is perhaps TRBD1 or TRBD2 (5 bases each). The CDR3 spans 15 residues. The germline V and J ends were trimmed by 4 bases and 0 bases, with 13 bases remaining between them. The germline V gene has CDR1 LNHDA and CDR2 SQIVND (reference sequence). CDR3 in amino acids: CASSTGRQASYEQYF. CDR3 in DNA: TGTGCCAGTAGTACGGGACGGCAGGCCTCCTACGAGCAGTACTTC. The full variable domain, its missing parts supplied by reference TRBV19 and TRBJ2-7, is DGGITQSPKYLFRKEGQNVTLSCEQNLNHDAMYWYRQDPGQGLRLIYYSQIVNDFQKGDIAEGYSVSREKKESFPLTVTSAQKNPTAFYLCASSTGRQASYEQYFGPGTRLTVT.

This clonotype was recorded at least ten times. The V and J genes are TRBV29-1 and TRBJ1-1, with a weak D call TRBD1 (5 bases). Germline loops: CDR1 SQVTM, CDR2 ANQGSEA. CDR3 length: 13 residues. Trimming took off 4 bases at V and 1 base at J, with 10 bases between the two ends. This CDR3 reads CSVGPTGNTEAFF. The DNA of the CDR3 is TGCAGCGTTGGTCCTACAGGGAACACTGAAGCTTTCTTT.

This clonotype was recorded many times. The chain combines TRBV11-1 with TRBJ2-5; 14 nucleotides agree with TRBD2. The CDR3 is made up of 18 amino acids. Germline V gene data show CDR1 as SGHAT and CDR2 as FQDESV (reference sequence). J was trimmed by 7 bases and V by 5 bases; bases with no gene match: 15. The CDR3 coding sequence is TGTGCCAGCAGCCCCGGGCTCCCGGGACTAGCGGGAGAAGGGACCCAGTACTTC. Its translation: CASSPGLPGLAGEGTQYF.

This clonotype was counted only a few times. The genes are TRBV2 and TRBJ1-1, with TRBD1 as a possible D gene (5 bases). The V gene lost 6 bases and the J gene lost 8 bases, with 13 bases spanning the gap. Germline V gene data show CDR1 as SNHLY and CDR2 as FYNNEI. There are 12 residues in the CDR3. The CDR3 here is CASSHPGGEAFF. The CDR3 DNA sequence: TGTGCCAGCAGCCACCCCGGGGGGGAAGCTTTCTTT.

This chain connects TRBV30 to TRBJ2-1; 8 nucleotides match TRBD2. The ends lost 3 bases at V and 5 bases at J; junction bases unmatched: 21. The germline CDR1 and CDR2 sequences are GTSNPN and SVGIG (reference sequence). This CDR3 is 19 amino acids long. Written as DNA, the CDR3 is TGTGCCTGGAGGGCTCGACGGGGGGGGCGGGAATCCCCAAACAATGAGCAGTTCTTC. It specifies CAWRARRGGRESPNNEQFF.

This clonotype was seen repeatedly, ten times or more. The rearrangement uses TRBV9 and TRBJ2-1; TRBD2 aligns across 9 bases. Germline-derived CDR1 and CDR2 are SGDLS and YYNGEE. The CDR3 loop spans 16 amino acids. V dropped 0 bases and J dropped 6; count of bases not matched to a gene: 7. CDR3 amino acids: CASSVVGGRASNEQFF. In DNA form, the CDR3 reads TGTGCCAGCAGCGTAGTTGGCGGGAGGGCCTCCAATGAGCAGTTCTTC.

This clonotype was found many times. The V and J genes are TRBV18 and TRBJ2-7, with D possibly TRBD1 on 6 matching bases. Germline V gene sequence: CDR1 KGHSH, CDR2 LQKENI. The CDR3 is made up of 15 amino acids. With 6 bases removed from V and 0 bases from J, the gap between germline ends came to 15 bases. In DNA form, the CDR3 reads TGTGCCAGCTCGTTTTTCGGCAGGGGCTCCTACGAGCAGTACTTC. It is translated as CASSFFGRGSYEQYF.

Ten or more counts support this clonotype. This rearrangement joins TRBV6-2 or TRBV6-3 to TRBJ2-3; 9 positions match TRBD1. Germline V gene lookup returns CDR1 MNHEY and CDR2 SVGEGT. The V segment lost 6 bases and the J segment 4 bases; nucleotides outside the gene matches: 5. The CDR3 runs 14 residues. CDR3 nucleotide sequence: TGTGCCAGCAGAACAGGGGGCGCTTCAGATACGCAGTATTTT. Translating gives CASRTGGASDTQYF.

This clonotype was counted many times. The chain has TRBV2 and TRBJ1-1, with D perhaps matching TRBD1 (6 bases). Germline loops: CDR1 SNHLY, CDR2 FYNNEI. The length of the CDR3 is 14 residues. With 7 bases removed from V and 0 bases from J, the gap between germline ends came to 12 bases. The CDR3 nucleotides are TGTGCCAGCAACCCACAGGGACTGAACACTGAAGCTTTCTTT. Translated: CASNPQGLNTEAFF.

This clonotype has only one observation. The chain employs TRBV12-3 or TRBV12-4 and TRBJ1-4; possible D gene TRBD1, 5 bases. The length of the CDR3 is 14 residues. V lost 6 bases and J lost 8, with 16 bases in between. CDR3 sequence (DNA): TGTGCCAGCAGCCGGGACGTAGGGAGGGAAAAACTGTTTTTT. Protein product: CASSRDVGREKLFF.

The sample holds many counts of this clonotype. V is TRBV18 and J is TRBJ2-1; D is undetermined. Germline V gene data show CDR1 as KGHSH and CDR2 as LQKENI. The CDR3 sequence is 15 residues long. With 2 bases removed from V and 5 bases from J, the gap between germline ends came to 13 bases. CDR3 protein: CASSPTTATDNEQFF. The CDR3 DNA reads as TGTGCCAGCTCACCAACGACTGCCACCGACAATGAGCAGTTCTTC.

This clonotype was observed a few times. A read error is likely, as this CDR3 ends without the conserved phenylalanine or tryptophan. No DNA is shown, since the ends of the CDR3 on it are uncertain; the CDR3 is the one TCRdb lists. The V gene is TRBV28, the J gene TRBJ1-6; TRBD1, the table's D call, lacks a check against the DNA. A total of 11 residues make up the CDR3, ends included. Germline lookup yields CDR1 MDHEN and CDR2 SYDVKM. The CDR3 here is CASRGTRDISV.

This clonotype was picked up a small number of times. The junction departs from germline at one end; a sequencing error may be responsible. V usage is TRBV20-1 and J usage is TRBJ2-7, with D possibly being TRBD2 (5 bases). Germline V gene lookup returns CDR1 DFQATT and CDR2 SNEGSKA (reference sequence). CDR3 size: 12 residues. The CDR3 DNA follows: TGCAGTGCCCGAGGAGGCTCCCACGAGCAGTACTTC. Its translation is CSARGGSHEQYF.

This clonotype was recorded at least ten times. The CDR3 spells CASSLLGDTEAFF. The CDR3 nucleotides are TGTGCCAGCAGCCTACTAGGGGACACTGAAGCTTTCTTT. The genes are TRBV12-3 or TRBV12-4 and TRBJ1-1, with D possibly being TRBD1 (5 bases). With 6 bases removed from V and 3 bases from J, the gap between germline ends came to 11 bases. CDR3 size: 13 residues.

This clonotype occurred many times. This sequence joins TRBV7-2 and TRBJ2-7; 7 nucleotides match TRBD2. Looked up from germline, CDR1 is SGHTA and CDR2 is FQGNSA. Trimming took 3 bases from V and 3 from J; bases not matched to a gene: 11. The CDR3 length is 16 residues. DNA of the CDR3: TGTGCCAGCAGCTTTTCCATGAGCGGGACGGGCTACGAGCAGTACTTC. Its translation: CASSFSMSGTGYEQYF.

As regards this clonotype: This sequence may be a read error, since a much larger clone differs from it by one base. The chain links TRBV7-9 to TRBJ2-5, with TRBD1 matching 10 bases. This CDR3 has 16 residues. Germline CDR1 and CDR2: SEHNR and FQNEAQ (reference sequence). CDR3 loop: CASSLTGTGVQETRYF. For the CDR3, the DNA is TGTGCCAGCAGCCTTACCGGGACAGGGGTACAAGAGACCCGGTACTTC. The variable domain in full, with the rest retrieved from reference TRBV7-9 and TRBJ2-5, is DTGVSQNPRHKITKRGQNVTFRCDPISEHNRLYWYRQTLGQGPEFLTYFQNEAQLEKSRLLSDRFSAERPKGSFSTLEIQRTEQGDSAMYLCASSLTGTGVQETRYFGPGTRLLVL.

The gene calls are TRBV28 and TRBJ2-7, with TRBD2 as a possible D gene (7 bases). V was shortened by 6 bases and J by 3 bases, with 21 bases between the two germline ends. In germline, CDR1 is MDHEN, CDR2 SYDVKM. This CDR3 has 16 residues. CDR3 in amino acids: CASRRPGAGANYEQYF. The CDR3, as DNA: TGTGCCAGCAGACGCCCGGGGGCGGGAGCCAACTACGAGCAGTACTTC.

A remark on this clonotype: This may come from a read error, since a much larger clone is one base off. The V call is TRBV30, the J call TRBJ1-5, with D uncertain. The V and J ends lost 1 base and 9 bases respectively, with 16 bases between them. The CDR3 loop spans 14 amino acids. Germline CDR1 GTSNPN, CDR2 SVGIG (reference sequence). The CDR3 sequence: CAWSALLVAGPQHF. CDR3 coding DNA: TGTGCCTGGAGTGCATTGCTCGTTGCGGGGCCCCAGCATTTT.